The rows below give T cell receptor beta chains drawn from one sample of a study of shared clonotypes between healthy human individuals. Repertoires were generated with immunoSEQ multiplex PCR, while TCRdb's copy carries only in-frame clones and drops some. There are about 330,000 clones in the sample; around 86% occur only once, and 15% to 20% lies in the top ten. The sample was memory CD8+ T cells sorted from blood. These receptors were collected from a man aged 18 to 29 in good health. Both conserved end residues are part of each CDR3. Fields, in order: V gene, clone size, CDR3 protein. Clone size, where shown, is once, few, many, or a class for clones that have expanded.

TRBV6-5 | once | CASSSGTYNEQFF
TRBV11-2 | NA | CASSLAPPRDRVYGYTF
TRBV28 | NA | CASQGAKMYTDTQYF
TRBV5-4 | NA | CASSLAGGTKNIQYF
TRBV9 | NA | CASSEAGGYGYTF
TRBV14 | NA | CASSQDWTSGAPQETQYF
TRBV7-6 | NA | CASSPGQGWVTEAFF
TRBV7-9 | NA | CASSTLKGQNTEAFF
TRBV2 | NA | CASSDLAGGAEAFF
TRBV6-5 | NA | CASRQKGGTNTEAFF
TRBV7-9 | NA | CASATLSGDPYEQYF
TRBV5-4 | NA | CASSFSGGSSYEQYF
TRBV28 | NA | CASSLPGTSGTSTDTQYF
TRBV4-1 | once | CASSQDSGFHEQFF
TRBV5-6 | NA | CASSQDRVDIQYF
TRBV6-1 | once | CAAGATGSNQPQHF
TRBV27 | NA | CASSLSGGALETQYF
TRBV11-2 | NA | CASSTYEQYF
TRBV2 | NA | CASLKPRTGVRYGYTF
TRBV6-5 | NA | CASSYGGDNEQFF
TRBV4-1 | NA | CASSQLSGPNEKLFF
TRBV19 | NA | CASSIHLLVERQPQHF